What follows is one T cell receptor (beta chain) and its context. The antigen is not known. Graft donor-derived T-allo10 cells were described as host-alloantigen-specific, anergic, and alloantigen-specifically suppressive. Germline CDR1 is DFQATT and CDR2 is SNEGSKA (reference sequence). The CDR3 contains 13 residues. The V end was cut by 5 bases, the J end by 2 bases, with 11 bases between. The data stem from a study of type 1 regulatory T cells. Study-level information: An in vitro protocol generated T-allo10, a Tr1-enriched, alloantigen-specific CD4 T cell product.

TCRdb processed the reads anew with MiXCR; each CDR3 protein has one entry. The table lists roughly 71,000 distinct CDR3 sequences, approximately 64% of them singletons. This sequence originates from a human donor in good health. The sample was cultured T cells, either the whole culture or a sorted T cell fraction (not recorded which). Subset in this sample: Tr1-enriched cell product generated in vitro against host alloantigens. The gene calls are TRBV20-1 and TRBJ2-3; possibly TRBD2 for D (6 bases). The CDR3 sequence: CSARRDFTDTQYF. CDR3 DNA sequence: TGCAGTGCTCGAAGGGACTTCACAGATACGCAGTATTTT.